The 11 T cell receptor beta chains below come from one sample, sequenced in a study of blood T cell repertoires in COVID-19. Profiling relied on immunoSEQ multiplex PCR, and the TCRdb table lists in-frame clones only, not all of them. The sample has about 240,000 clones; about 79% are singletons. The sample comprised peripheral blood. The receptors come from a woman of 80 years or more with acute or convalescent COVID-19.

CDR3: CASSDQAGPYNEQFF. The CDR3 DNA sequence: TGTGCCAGCAGCGACCAGGCAGGCCCCTACAATGAGCAGTTCTTC. The chain links TRBV9 to TRBJ2-1; unclear D gene. CDR3 length: 15 amino acids. The ends were cut back, 3 bases at V and 2 bases at J, with 12 bases in the middle. Germline V lookup: CDR1 SGDLS, CDR2 YYNGEE.

V usage is TRBV7-8 and J usage is TRBJ1-1; TRBD1 matches at 11 bases. V gave up 4 bases and J gave up 5 bases; unmatched junction bases: 6. In germline, CDR1 is SGHVS, CDR2 FQNEAQ. This CDR3 has 15 residues. CDR3 bases: TGTGCCAGCAGCTGGACAGGGGGCGCCGGTACTGAAGCTTTCTTT. This codes for CASSWTGGAGTEAFF.

The table lists this clone with a few counts. The chain carries TRBV12-5 and TRBJ1-2, with TRBD1 matching 9 bases. In germline, CDR1 is LGHNT, CDR2 FRNRAP. Trimming cost V 5 bases and J 4 bases; bases outside gene matches: 2. The CDR3 contains 13 residues. For the CDR3, the DNA is TGTGCTAGTGGTCTGACAGGGGGCTATGGCTACACCTTC. Amino acids: CASGLTGGYGYTF.

The gene calls are TRBV28 and TRBJ1-2; possibly TRBD1 for D (5 bases). V lost 2 bases and J lost 0, with 13 bases in between. This CDR3 is 16 amino acids long. In germline, CDR1 is MDHEN, CDR2 SYDVKM. In DNA, the CDR3 is TGTGCCAGCAGTTTACACGGGGGGTCGTCTAACTATGGCTACACCTTC. It codes for CASSLHGGSSNYGYTF.

The chain carries TRBV4-1 and TRBJ1-3, with D perhaps matching TRBD1 (5 bases). This CDR3 is built from 18 residues. V lost 0 bases and J lost 4, with 19 bases in between. Germline lookup yields CDR1 MGHRA and CDR2 YSYEKL. The CDR3 DNA is TGCGCCAGCAGCCAAGATCCGCTGGGGCAATTTATAGGAAACACCATATATTTT. Its translation is CASSQDPLGQFIGNTIYF.

A note on this clone: This specimen includes other DNA sequences encoding the same CDR3. This chain connects TRBV19 to TRBJ1-5, with D unclear. This CDR3 is 15 amino acids long. Trimming shortened V by 0 bases and J by 2 bases, and 8 bases separated the two germline ends. Germline assignment: CDR1 LNHDA and CDR2 SQIVND (reference sequence). CDR3 residues: CASSIEGQGNQPQHF. CDR3 sequence (DNA): TGTGCCAGTAGTATAGAAGGTCAGGGCAATCAGCCCCAGCATTTT.

CDR3 in amino acids: CASSFRGQQPQHF. Written as DNA, the CDR3 is TGTGCCAGCAGTTTTAGGGGACAACAGCCCCAGCATTTT. The chain recombines TRBV12-3 or TRBV12-4 with TRBJ1-5; perhaps TRBD1 as D (6 bases). The CDR3 sequence is 13 residues long. Trimming removed 3 bases from V and 7 bases from J, with 10 bases in between.

The genes are TRBV5-6 and TRBJ1-4; D call uncertain. From germline, CDR1 is SGHDT and CDR2 YYEEEE. The V and J ends lost 2 bases and 0 bases respectively, with 5 bases between them. The CDR3 runs 14 residues. The CDR3 region is CASSFVATNEKLFF. CDR3 coding DNA: TGTGCCAGCAGCTTTGTCGCAACTAATGAAAAACTGTTTTTT.

In this sample, this clone turned up a few times. V and J are TRBV4-1 and TRBJ1-6, with 11 bases aligning to TRBD1. V shed 3 bases and J 6 bases; nucleotides not matched to a gene: 1. The CDR3 extends over 15 amino acids. The V gene's germline CDR1 is MGHRA and CDR2 YSYEKL. The CDR3 here is CASSQDRGRNSPLHF. The CDR3 DNA follows: TGCGCCAGCAGCCAGGACAGGGGGCGTAATTCACCCCTCCACTTT.

The V gene is TRBV10-1, the J gene TRBJ2-3; 8 nucleotides align to TRBD2. CDR1 is WNHNN, CDR2 SYGVQD, per germline (reference sequence). The CDR3 has 13 residues. V was clipped by 6 bases and J by 2 bases; unmatched bases: 1. The CDR3 nucleotides read TGCGCCAGCAGGCGGGGGGACACAGATACGCAGTATTTT. Protein: CASRRGDTDTQYF.

V usage is TRBV5-4 and J usage is TRBJ1-1, with no clear D. This CDR3 is built from 15 residues. CDR1 and CDR2 from the germline V gene are SGHNT and YYREEE (reference sequence). Trimming removed 0 bases at V and 3 bases at J, with 12 bases between. CDR3 residues: CASSLGGQADTEAFF. CDR3 coding DNA: TGTGCCAGCAGCTTGGGAGGGCAGGCGGACACTGAAGCTTTCTTT.